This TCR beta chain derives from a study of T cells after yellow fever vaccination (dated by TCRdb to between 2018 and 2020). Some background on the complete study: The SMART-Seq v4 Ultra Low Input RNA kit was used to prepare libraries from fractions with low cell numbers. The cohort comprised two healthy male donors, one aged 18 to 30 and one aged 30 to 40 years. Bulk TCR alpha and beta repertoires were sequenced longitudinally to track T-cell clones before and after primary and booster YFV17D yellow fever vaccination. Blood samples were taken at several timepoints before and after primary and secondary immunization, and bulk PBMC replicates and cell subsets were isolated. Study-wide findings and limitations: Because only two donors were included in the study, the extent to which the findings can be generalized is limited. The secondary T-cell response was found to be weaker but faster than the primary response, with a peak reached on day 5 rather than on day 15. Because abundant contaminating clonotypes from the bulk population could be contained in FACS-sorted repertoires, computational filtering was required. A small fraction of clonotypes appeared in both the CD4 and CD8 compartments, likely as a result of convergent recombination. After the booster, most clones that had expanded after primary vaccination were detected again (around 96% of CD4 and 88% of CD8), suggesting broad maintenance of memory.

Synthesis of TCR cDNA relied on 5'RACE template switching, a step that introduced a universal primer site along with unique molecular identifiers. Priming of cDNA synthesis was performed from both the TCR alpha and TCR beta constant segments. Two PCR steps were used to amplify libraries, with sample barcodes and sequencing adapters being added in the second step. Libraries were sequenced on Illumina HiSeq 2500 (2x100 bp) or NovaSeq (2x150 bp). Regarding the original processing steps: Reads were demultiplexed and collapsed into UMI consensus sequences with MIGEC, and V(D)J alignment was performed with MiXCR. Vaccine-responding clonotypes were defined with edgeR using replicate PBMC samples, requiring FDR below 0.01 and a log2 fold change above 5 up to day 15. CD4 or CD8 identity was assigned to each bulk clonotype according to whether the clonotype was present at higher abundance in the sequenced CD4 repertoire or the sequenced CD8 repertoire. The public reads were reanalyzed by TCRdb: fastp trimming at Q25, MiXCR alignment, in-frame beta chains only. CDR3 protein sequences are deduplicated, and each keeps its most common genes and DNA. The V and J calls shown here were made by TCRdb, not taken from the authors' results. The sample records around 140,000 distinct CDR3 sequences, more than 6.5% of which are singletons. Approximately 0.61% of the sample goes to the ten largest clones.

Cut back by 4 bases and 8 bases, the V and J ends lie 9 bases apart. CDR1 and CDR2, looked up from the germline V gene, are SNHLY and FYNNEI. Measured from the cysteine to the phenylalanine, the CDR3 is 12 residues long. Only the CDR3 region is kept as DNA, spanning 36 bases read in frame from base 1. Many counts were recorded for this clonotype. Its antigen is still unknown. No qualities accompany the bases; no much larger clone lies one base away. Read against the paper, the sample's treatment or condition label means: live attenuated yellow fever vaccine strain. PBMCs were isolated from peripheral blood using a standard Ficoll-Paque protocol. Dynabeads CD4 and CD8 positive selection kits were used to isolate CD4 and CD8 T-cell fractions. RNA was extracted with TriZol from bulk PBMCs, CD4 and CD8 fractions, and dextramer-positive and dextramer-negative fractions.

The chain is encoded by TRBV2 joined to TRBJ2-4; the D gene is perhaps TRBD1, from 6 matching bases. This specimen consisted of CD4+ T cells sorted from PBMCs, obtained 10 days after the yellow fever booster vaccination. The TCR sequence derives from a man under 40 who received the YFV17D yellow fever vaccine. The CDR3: CASSGQGYIQYF. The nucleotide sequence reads TGTGCCAGCAGTGGGCAGGGGTACATTCAGTACTTC.